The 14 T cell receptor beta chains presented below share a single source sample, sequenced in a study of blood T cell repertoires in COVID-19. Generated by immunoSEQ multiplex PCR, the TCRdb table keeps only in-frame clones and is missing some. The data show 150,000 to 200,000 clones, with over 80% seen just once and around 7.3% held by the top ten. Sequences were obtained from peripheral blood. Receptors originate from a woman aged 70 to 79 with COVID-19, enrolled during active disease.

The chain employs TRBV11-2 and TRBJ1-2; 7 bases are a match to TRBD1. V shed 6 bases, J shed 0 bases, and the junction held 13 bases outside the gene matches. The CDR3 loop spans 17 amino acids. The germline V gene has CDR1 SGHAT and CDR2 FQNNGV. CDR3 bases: TGTGCCAGCAGTCTGAGAGGACAGGTTTTCTCTAACTATGGCTACACCTTC. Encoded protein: CASSLRGQVFSNYGYTF. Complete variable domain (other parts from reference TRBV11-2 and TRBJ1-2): EAGVAQSPRYKIIEKRQSVAFWCNPISGHATLYWYQQILGQGPKLLIQFQNNGVVDDSQLPKDRFSAERLKGVDSTLKIQPAKLEDSAVYLCASSLRGQVFSNYGYTFGSGTRLTVV.

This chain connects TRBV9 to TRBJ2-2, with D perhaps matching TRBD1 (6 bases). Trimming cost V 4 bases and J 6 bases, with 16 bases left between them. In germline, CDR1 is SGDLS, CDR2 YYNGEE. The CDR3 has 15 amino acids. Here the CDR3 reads CASSSIQGIAGELFF. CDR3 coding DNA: TGTGCCAGCAGCTCAATACAGGGTATTGCCGGGGAGCTGTTTTTT.

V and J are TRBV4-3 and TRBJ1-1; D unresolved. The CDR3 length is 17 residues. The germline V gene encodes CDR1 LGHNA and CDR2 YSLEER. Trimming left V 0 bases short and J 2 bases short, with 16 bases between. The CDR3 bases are TGCGCCAGCAGCCAAGATATATCCCTTTGGCCCAACACTGAAGCTTTCTTT. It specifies CASSQDISLWPNTEAFF.

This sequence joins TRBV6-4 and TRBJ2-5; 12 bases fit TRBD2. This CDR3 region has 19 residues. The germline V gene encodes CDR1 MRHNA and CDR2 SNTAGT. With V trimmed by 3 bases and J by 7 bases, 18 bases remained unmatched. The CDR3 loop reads CASSDAPPGLAGGRGTQYF. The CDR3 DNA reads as TGTGCCAGCAGTGATGCCCCGCCGGGACTAGCGGGTGGGCGCGGGACCCAGTACTTC.

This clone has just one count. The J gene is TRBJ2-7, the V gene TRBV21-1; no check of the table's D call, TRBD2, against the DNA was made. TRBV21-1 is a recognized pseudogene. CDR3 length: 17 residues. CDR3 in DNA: TGTGCCAGCAGCAAAAGGTGGGCTAGCGAGAGCTCCTACGAGCAGTACTTC. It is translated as CASSKRWASESSYEQYF.

CDR3 DNA sequence: TGTGCCAGCAGCAAGTTACAGGGTTCTGGAAACACCATATATTTT. Residues: CASSKLQGSGNTIYF. V is TRBV7-9 and J is TRBJ1-3; D possibly corresponds to TRBD1 (6 bases). Trimming cost V 5 bases and J 1 base, with 12 bases left between them. CDR3 length: 15 residues. The germline CDR1 and CDR2 sequences are SEHNR and FQNEAQ (reference sequence).

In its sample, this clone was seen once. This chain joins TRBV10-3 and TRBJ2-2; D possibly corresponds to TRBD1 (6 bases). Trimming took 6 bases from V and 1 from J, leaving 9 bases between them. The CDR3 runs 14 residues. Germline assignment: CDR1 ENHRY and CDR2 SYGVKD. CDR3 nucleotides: TGTGCCATCAGGCAACAGGGGAACACCGGGGAGCTGTTTTTT. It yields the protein CAIRQQGNTGELFF.

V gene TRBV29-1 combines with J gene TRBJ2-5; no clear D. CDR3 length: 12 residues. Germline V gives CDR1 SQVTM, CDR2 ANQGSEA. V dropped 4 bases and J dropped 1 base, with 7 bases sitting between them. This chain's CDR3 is CSVASSQETQYF. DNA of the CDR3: TGCAGCGTTGCCTCCTCCCAAGAGACCCAGTACTTC.

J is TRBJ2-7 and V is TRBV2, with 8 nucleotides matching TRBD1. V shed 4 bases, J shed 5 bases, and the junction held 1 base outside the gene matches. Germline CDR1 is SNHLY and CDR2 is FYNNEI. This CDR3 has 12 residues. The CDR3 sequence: CASSGQGHEQYF. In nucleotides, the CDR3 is TGTGCCAGCAGTGGACAGGGGCACGAGCAGTACTTC.

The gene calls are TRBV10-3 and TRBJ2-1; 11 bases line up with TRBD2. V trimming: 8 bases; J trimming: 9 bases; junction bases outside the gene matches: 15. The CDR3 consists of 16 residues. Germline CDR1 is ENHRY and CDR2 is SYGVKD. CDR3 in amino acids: CAIAADTSGSRSEQFF. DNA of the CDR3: TGTGCCATCGCTGCGGATACTAGCGGGAGTAGGAGTGAGCAGTTCTTC.

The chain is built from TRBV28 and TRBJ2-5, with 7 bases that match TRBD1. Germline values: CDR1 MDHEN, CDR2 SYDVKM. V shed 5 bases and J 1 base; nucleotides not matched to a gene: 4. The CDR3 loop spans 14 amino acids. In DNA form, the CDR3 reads TGTGCCAGCAGTCTGACAGGGCCCCAAGAGACCCAGTACTTC. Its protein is CASSLTGPQETQYF.

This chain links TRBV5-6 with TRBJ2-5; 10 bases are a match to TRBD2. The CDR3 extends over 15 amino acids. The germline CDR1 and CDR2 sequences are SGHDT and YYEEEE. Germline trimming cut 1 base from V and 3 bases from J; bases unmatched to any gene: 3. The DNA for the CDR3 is TGTGCCAGCAGCTTGAAAGCGGGAGGGAAAGAGACCCAGTACTTC. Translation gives CASSLKAGGKETQYF.

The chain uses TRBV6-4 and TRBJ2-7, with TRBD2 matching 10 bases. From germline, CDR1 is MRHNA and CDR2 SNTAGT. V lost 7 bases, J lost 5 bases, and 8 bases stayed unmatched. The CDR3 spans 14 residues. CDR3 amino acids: CASKSRLAGDEQYF. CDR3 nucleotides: TGTGCCAGCAAGTCTCGGCTAGCGGGAGACGAGCAGTACTTC.

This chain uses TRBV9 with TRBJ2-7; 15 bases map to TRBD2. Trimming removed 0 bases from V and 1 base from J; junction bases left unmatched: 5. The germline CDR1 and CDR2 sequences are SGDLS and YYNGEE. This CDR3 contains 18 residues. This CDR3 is CASSVGRGTSGRSYEQYF. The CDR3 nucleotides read TGTGCCAGCAGCGTAGGACGAGGGACTAGCGGGAGGTCCTACGAGCAGTACTTC.